The rows below give T cell receptor beta chains drawn from one sample of a study of blood T cell repertoires in COVID-19. The assay was immunoSEQ multiplex PCR, and TCRdb's table has in-frame clones only and misses some. The table records 150,000 to 200,000 clones, about 88% of them present only once. The material sequenced was peripheral blood. These receptors originate from a woman at least 80 years old in a cohort sampled during active or convalescent COVID-19. Each CDR3 is given with its conserved first and last residue. The order of the fields is D gene, J gene, V gene, clone size, CDR3 protein, CDR3 DNA. The D gene is left open where the match is weak. Rows give clone size only sometimes, using once, few, many, or a class for an expanded clone.

- TRBJ2-5 TRBV7-2 - CASSLLQETQYF TGTGCCAGCAGCTTACTACAAGAGACCCAGTACTTC
TRBD1 TRBJ1-1 TRBV5-4 - CASSIRDSYMNTEAFF TGTGCCAGCAGCATTAGGGACAGCTACATGAACACTGAAGCTTTCTTT
- TRBJ2-4 TRBV6-2/TRBV6-3 - CASSYPRGLAKNIQYF TGTGCCAGCAGTTACCCTCGGGGGTTAGCCAAAAACATTCAGTACTTC
TRBD2 TRBJ2-3 TRBV2 - CASREREGGTDTQYF TGTGCCAGCAGAGAGCGGGAGGGGGGCACAGATACGCAGTATTTT
- TRBJ1-5 TRBV7-2 - CASSLDSMGYQPQHF TGTGCCAGCAGCTTGGACTCCATGGGATATCAGCCCCAGCATTTT
TRBD2 TRBJ2-5 TRBV5-1 - CASSLASGSFETQYF TGCGCCAGCAGCTTGGCTAGCGGGAGTTTCGAGACCCAGTACTTC
TRBD1 TRBJ1-5 TRBV27 - CASSLPGTGDQPQHF TGTGCCAGCAGTTTACCCGGGACAGGGGATCAGCCCCAGCATTTT
- TRBJ1-5 TRBV4-1 - CASSQVGHRHNQPQHF TGCGCCAGCAGCCAAGTAGGTCACAGGCACAATCAGCCCCAGCATTTT
- TRBJ1-3 TRBV5-8 - CASSSDSFSGNTIYF TGTGCCAGCAGCTCGGACAGTTTCTCTGGAAACACCATATATTTT
TRBD1 TRBJ1-2 TRBV19 - CASSTRTGATNYGYTF TGTGCCAGTAGTACCCGGACAGGGGCCACTAACTATGGCTACACCTTC
- TRBJ1-1 TRBV10-3 - CAISEFQQGYGVANTEAFF TGTGCCATCAGTGAGTTTCAACAGGGTTATGGAGTGGCCAACACTGAAGCTTTCTTT
- TRBJ2-1 TRBV27 - CASRLAISYNEQFF TGTGCCAGCCGGCTAGCGATCTCCTACAATGAGCAGTTCTTC
TRBD1 TRBJ2-3 TRBV5-1 - CASSLGTGETDTQYF TGCGCCAGCAGCTTGGGGACAGGGGAGACAGATACGCAGTATTTT
TRBD2 TRBJ2-1 TRBV6-2/TRBV6-3 - CASSWGGDYNEQFF TGTGCCAGCAGTTGGGGGGGGGATTACAATGAGCAGTTCTTC
- TRBJ1-5 TRBV5-1 - CASSLASGSDQPQHF TGCGCCAGCAGCTTGGCTTCGGGATCTGATCAGCCCCAGCATTTT
- TRBJ2-5 TRBV5-8 - CASRATSAGTQYF TGTGCCAGCAGAGCAACTAGTGCGGGGACCCAGTACTTC
- TRBJ2-1 TRBV12-3/TRBV12-4 - CASSTGTSTQFF TGTGCCAGCAGCACCGGGACTTCGACCCAGTTCTTC
- TRBJ1-5 TRBV6-5 - CASSYGGNQPQHF TGTGCCAGCAGTTACGGAGGAAATCAGCCCCAGCATTTT
TRBD1 TRBJ2-7 TRBV11-2 many CASSRDRGLNEQYF TGTGCCAGCAGTCGGGACAGGGGTCTAAACGAGCAGTACTTC
- TRBJ1-1 TRBV9 - CASSVDTMNTEAFF TGTGCCAGCAGCGTAGACACAATGAACACTGAAGCTTTCTTT
TRBD1 TRBJ1-1 TRBV18 - CASSPATGENTEAFF TGTGCCAGCTCACCAGCGACAGGGGAGAACACTGAAGCTTTCTTT
- TRBJ2-1 TRBV7-2 - CASSLGLNNEQFF TGTGCCAGCAGCTTAGGACTAAACAATGAGCAGTTCTTC
- TRBJ2-5 TRBV11-2 - CASSLIRGGETQYF TGTGCCAGCAGCTTAATCAGGGGCGGAGAGACCCAGTACTTC
- TRBJ1-1 TRBV29-1 - CSVEGSGRTEAFF TGCAGCGTGGAGGGGTCAGGGCGCACTGAAGCTTTCTTT
- TRBJ1-3 TRBV27 - CASRPSGSSGNTIYF TGTGCCAGCAGACCCTCTGGCAGCTCTGGAAACACCATATATTTT
TRBD1 TRBJ1-3 TRBV12-5 - CASGLGTGTGNTIYF TGTGCTAGTGGCTTGGGGACAGGGACTGGAAACACCATATATTTT
TRBD2 TRBJ2-7 TRBV4-1 - CASSQDPGLAGSYEQYF TGCGCCAGCAGCCAAGACCCGGGACTAGCGGGGTCTTACGAGCAGTACTTC
- TRBJ2-5 TRBV28 - CASSDFVRETQYF TGTGCCAGCAGTGACTTCGTTCGAGAGACCCAGTACTTC
- TRBJ1-5 TRBV28 - CASSFDRSWYSNQPQHF TGTGCCAGCAGTTTTGACAGGTCATGGTATAGCAATCAGCCCCAGCATTTT
- TRBJ1-1 TRBV19 - CASSIRGVGTEAFF TGTGCCAGTAGTATTAGGGGTGTCGGCACTGAAGCTTTCTTT
- TRBJ2-4 TRBV6-1 few CASSERAGLAKNIQYF TGTGCCAGCAGTGAAAGGGCAGGGCTAGCCAAAAACATTCAGTACTTC